These 28 T cell receptor beta chains originate from one sample sequenced in a study of human T cells and chemical hapten exposure. Via MiXCR, TCRdb re-called the RACE reads, giving one row per CDR3 protein. The sample has roughly 120,000 distinct CDR3 sequences, about an eighth seen once. Stated time point: patch test 1, 2 weeks after DPC sensitization. The treatment was: therapeutic diphenylcyclopropenone sensitization with weekly scalp DPC. The sequenced sample was whole blood, obtained in connection with sensitization to the hapten diphenylcyclopropenone (DPC). The receptors were sampled from a man between 18 and 35 years old with alopecia areata. Some clones in this sample may be carry-over from other donors' samples.

This clonotype was counted a few times. V is TRBV5-4 and J is TRBJ2-1; 7 nucleotides align to TRBD1. The germline V gene encodes CDR1 SGHNT and CDR2 YYREEE (reference sequence). J was trimmed by 6 bases and V by 1 base; bases with no gene match: 1. This CDR3 has 13 amino acids. CDR3 protein: CASSLSGGNEQFF. The CDR3 nucleotides read TGTGCCAGCAGCTTGTCAGGGGGCAATGAGCAGTTCTTC. Based on the CDR3 plus reference TRBV5-4 and TRBJ2-1, the full variable domain is ETGVTQSPTHLIKTRGQQVTLRCSSQSGHNTVSWYQQALGQGPQFIFQYYREEENGRGNFPPRFSGLQFPNYSSELNVNALELDDSALYLCASSLSGGNEQFFGPGTRLTVL.

The CDR3 protein is CSARFGQGSYNSPLHF. The CDR3 DNA is TGCAGTGCTAGGTTCGGGCAGGGCTCCTATAATTCACCCCTCCACTTT. The V and J genes are TRBV20-1 and TRBJ1-6, with D possibly being TRBD1 (5 bases). V was clipped by 3 bases and J by 0 bases, with 12 bases between them. The CDR3 has 16 residues. The germline V gene encodes CDR1 DFQATT and CDR2 SNEGSKA (reference sequence).

The sample holds many counts of this clonotype. J is TRBJ2-7 and V is TRBV7-8; 15 nucleotides align to TRBD2. This CDR3 has 16 residues. Unmatched junction bases numbered 4, after V lost 5 bases and J lost 2 bases. CDR1 is SGHVS and CDR2 is FQNEAQ in the germline V gene. This CDR3 is CASSRTSGGGPYEQYF. The CDR3 DNA sequence: TGTGCCAGCAGCAGGACTAGCGGGGGGGGACCCTACGAGCAGTACTTC.

There are a few counts of this clonotype. The V gene is TRBV7-3, the J gene TRBJ2-5; maybe TRBD2 (6 bases). The CDR3 has 14 amino acids. The V end was cut by 3 bases, the J end by 2 bases, with 10 bases between. Germline-derived CDR1 and CDR2 are SGHTA and FQGTGA. The CDR3 here is CASSLSEGQETQYF. The CDR3 DNA reads as TGTGCCAGCAGCTTGTCGGAGGGACAAGAGACCCAGTACTTC.

J is TRBJ2-3 and V is TRBV7-8; TRBD2 matches at 9 bases. The CDR3 runs 14 residues. The germline CDR1 and CDR2 sequences are SGHVS and FQNEAQ. Trimming cost V 9 bases and J 5 bases; bases outside gene matches: 9. Here the CDR3 reads CASLAGRNQDTQYF. The CDR3 DNA sequence: TGTGCCAGTCTAGCGGGGCGGAACCAAGATACGCAGTATTTT.

The CDR3 reads CAISESQSYGYTF. CDR3 in DNA: TGTGCCATCAGTGAGTCCCAGTCATATGGCTACACCTTC. The V call is TRBV10-3, the J call TRBJ1-2, with D uncertain. The CDR3 has 13 amino acids. CDR1 ENHRY and CDR2 SYGVKD come from the germline V gene. V lost 0 bases and J lost 5, with 7 bases in between.

This clonotype was recorded at least ten times. The rearrangement uses TRBV3-1 and TRBJ2-2; 12 nucleotides line up with TRBD2. Germline CDR1 and CDR2: LGHDT and YNNKEL (reference sequence). V trimming: 4 bases; J trimming: 4 bases; junction bases outside the gene matches: 4. This CDR3 comprises 16 residues. DNA of the CDR3: TGTGCCAGCAGCCGAGGACTAGCGGGGCTCACCGGGGAGCTGTTTTTT. Translated: CASSRGLAGLTGELFF.

This clonotype occurred many times. V and J are TRBV20-1 and TRBJ2-3; 7 bases are a match to TRBD1. Germline CDR1 reads DFQATT; CDR2 reads SNEGSKA (reference sequence). Trimming took 4 bases from V and 6 from J; bases not matched to a gene: 13. The CDR3 length is 15 residues. This CDR3 reads CSATLTGEGEDTQYF. CDR3 bases: TGCAGTGCTACGCTTACAGGGGAAGGGGAGGATACGCAGTATTTT.

This clonotype was recorded at least ten times. The chain links TRBV7-2 to TRBJ1-1; D gene unclear. Germline CDR1 and CDR2: SGHTA and FQGNSA. The length of the CDR3 is 16 residues. Trimming removed 1 base from V and 0 bases from J, with 12 bases in between. CDR3 sequence reads: CASSLEGGQLNTEAFF. DNA of the CDR3: TGTGCCAGCAGCTTAGAAGGAGGGCAGCTGAACACTGAAGCTTTCTTT.

V gene TRBV20-1 combines with J gene TRBJ1-2; 7 bases are shared with TRBD1. The CDR3 has 14 amino acids. J lost 5 bases, V lost 5 bases, and 11 bases had no gene match. The germline gives CDR1 DFQATT, CDR2 SNEGSKA (reference sequence). For the CDR3, the DNA is TGCAGTGCTGATCAGGGGGACCGTCTTTATGGCTACACCTTC. Translating it yields CSADQGDRLYGYTF.

The chain has TRBV2 and TRBJ2-7; 7 bases agree with TRBD1. CDR1 and CDR2 (germline): SNHLY, FYNNEI. J was trimmed by 3 bases and V by 5 bases; bases with no gene match: 4. The CDR3 is 13 amino acids. CDR3 sequence reads: CASSRQGRYEQYV. The CDR3 DNA is TGTGCCAGCAGTCGACAGGGCCGCTACGAGCAGTACGTC.

Many counts were recorded for this clonotype. The chain employs TRBV21-1 and TRBJ2-7; the tabulated D call, TRBD1, remains unverified against the DNA. TRBV21-1 is reported as a pseudogene. The CDR3 totals 17 residues. The CDR3, as DNA: TGTGCCAGCAGCAAAGACCCCCAGCGGCGACCCTCCTACGAGCAGTACGTC. This gives the protein CASSKDPQRRPSYEQYV.

A few counts support this clonotype. The genes are TRBV7-2 and TRBJ2-1; D unresolved. The CDR3 spans 12 residues. Germline values: CDR1 SGHTA, CDR2 FQGNSA. Trimming pared 5 bases from V and 8 bases from J, leaving 10 bases between. The CDR3 DNA is TGTGCCAGCAGCCCGAGTAAGGATGAGCAGTTCTTC. Protein product: CASSPSKDEQFF.

The V and J genes are TRBV7-2 and TRBJ2-5; a weak D match, TRBD1 (6 bases). Germline V lookup: CDR1 SGHTA, CDR2 FQGNSA. V lost 6 bases, J lost 5 bases, and 13 bases lay in between. This CDR3 contains 13 residues. The CDR3 DNA follows: TGTGCCAGCAGTTATACAGGGTTGGAGACCCAGTACTTC. Protein product: CASSYTGLETQYF.

The rearrangement links TRBV4-3 to TRBJ2-3; D might be TRBD1 (6 bases). There are 15 residues in the CDR3. V was clipped by 1 base and J by 5 bases, with 13 bases between them. Germline assignment: CDR1 LGHNA and CDR2 YSLEER. CDR3 protein: CASSQAGKGGDTQYF. DNA of the CDR3: TGCGCCAGCAGCCAAGCGGGGAAAGGGGGAGATACGCAGTATTTT.

This clonotype was counted a few times. The chain has TRBV20-1 and TRBJ2-7, with TRBD2 matching 8 bases. Germline V lookup: CDR1 DFQATT, CDR2 SNEGSKA (reference sequence). CDR3 length equals 14 residues. Losses at the gene ends were 4 bases for V and 5 bases for J; bases not matched to a gene: 10. CDR3 bases: TGCAGTGCTATCCGGGGGGGAGTTCCTCACGAGCAGTACTTC. This encodes CSAIRGGVPHEQYF.

The CDR3 loop reads CASSPRLEGYTDTQYF. CDR3 DNA: TGTGCCAGCAGCCCACGGTTGGAGGGCTACACAGATACGCAGTATTTT. The chain is built from TRBV7-9 and TRBJ2-3, with D perhaps TRBD2 (6 bases). V was trimmed by 5 bases and J by 2 bases, leaving 17 bases between them. In germline, CDR1 is SEHNR, CDR2 FQNEAQ (reference sequence). The CDR3 sequence is 16 residues long.

This clonotype was counted only a few times. The chain uses TRBV6-5 and TRBJ1-6; D is perhaps TRBD1 (5 bases). The germline V gene encodes CDR1 MNHEY and CDR2 SVGAGI. V was shortened by 6 bases and J by 8 bases, with 26 bases between the two germline ends. The CDR3 is 18 residues long. In DNA form, the CDR3 reads TGTGCCAGCAGCCTAGGGGCCCCAGAAGGTTCTTGGGATTCACCCCTCCACTTT. Translated: CASSLGAPEGSWDSPLHF.

The chain links TRBV19 to TRBJ1-1; 11 nucleotides line up with TRBD1. V shed 3 bases, J shed 1 base, and the junction held 7 bases outside the gene matches. The germline gives CDR1 LNHDA, CDR2 SQIVND (reference sequence). The CDR3 extends over 17 amino acids. CDR3 nucleotides: TGTGCCAGTAGTATCGGACAGGGGGCTGGTTGGAACACTGAAGCTTTCTTT. Translation gives CASSIGQGAGWNTEAFF.

This clonotype occurred a few times. CDR3 coding DNA: TGCGCCAGCAGCATAGACAGCGACCAAGGAAACACCATATATTTT. Translated: CASSIDSDQGNTIYF. The chain has TRBV4-3 and TRBJ1-3, with D possibly TRBD1 on 5 matching bases. The CDR3 covers 15 residues. Germline CDR1 and CDR2: LGHNA and YSLEER. The germline V and J ends were trimmed by 5 bases and 4 bases, with 15 bases remaining between them.

This clonotype has just a few counts. The chain employs TRBV11-2 and TRBJ2-1; D is possibly TRBD1 (5 bases). Deletions cut 1 base from V and 5 bases from J, with 9 bases between. The CDR3 runs to 14 residues. Germline V gene sequence: CDR1 SGHAT, CDR2 FQNNGV. The CDR3 bases are TGTGCCAGCAGCTTAGGAGCCAGGGACAATGAGCAGTTCTTC. Its protein product is CASSLGARDNEQFF.

The gene calls are TRBV20-1 and TRBJ2-2; unclear D gene. Germline lookup yields CDR1 DFQATT and CDR2 SNEGSKA (reference sequence). The CDR3 runs to 16 residues. V dropped 1 base and J dropped 0 bases, with 12 bases sitting between them. Here the CDR3 reads CSARAWETPNTGELFF. CDR3 in DNA: TGCAGTGCTAGAGCGTGGGAAACCCCGAACACCGGGGAGCTGTTTTTT.

The chain uses TRBV7-6 and TRBJ2-6; D gene ambiguous. Germline CDR1 reads SGHVS; CDR2 reads FNYEAQ. V lost 5 bases and J lost 0, with 11 bases in between. The CDR3 is 16 residues long. The CDR3 region is CASSPRPSSGANVLTF. For the CDR3, the DNA is TGTGCCAGCAGCCCTCGACCAAGCTCTGGGGCCAACGTCCTGACTTTC.

This clonotype has at least ten counts. The genes are TRBV4-3 and TRBJ2-2; 8 nucleotides agree with TRBD2. The CDR3 consists of 19 residues. Germline V CDR1 and CDR2: LGHNA, YSLEER. J lost 7 bases, V lost 3 bases, and 19 bases had no gene match. CDR3 DNA: TGCGCCAGCAGCCAGTGGACCGGGGGGGCCGCGCGGTTTGGCGGGGAGCTGTTTTTT. This translates into CASSQWTGGAARFGGELFF.

The V call is TRBV6-5, the J call TRBJ2-7; 9 bases fit TRBD1. This CDR3 contains 16 residues. V lost 0 bases and J lost 2; bases outside the gene matches: 5. Germline CDR1 MNHEY, CDR2 SVGAGI. Written as DNA, the CDR3 is TGTGCCAGCAGTTACTCCACAGGGGGCAAAACCTACGAGCAGTACTTC. Translation gives CASSYSTGGKTYEQYF.

A remark on this clonotype: A much larger clone differs by one base, so this may be a read error. V usage is TRBV12-3 or TRBV12-4 and J usage is TRBJ2-4, with D possibly called TRBD1 or TRBD2 (5 bases each). The CDR3 runs 14 residues. The DNA of the CDR3 is TGTGCCAGCAGTTTAAGAGGGGTGGAAAACATTCAGAACTTC. Amino acids: CASSLRGVENIQNF.

The genes are TRBV20-1 and TRBJ1-1; D is perhaps TRBD1 (6 bases). Trimming shortened V by 8 bases and J by 1 base, and 11 bases separated the two germline ends. Looked up from germline, CDR1 is DFQATT and CDR2 is SNEGSKA (reference sequence). This CDR3 has 12 amino acids. CDR3: CSIPQGNTEAFF. The CDR3 DNA reads as TGCAGTATACCACAGGGGAACACTGAAGCTTTCTTT.

This clonotype was found many times. V usage is TRBV7-9 and J usage is TRBJ1-4; D is undetermined. V was cut by 5 bases and J by 0 bases, with 10 bases left in between. The CDR3 contains 15 residues. The germline V gene encodes CDR1 SEHNR and CDR2 FQNEAQ (reference sequence). DNA for the CDR3: TGTGCCAGCAGCCAGGACGGCACAACTAATGAAAAACTGTTTTTT. Amino acid sequence: CASSQDGTTNEKLFF.